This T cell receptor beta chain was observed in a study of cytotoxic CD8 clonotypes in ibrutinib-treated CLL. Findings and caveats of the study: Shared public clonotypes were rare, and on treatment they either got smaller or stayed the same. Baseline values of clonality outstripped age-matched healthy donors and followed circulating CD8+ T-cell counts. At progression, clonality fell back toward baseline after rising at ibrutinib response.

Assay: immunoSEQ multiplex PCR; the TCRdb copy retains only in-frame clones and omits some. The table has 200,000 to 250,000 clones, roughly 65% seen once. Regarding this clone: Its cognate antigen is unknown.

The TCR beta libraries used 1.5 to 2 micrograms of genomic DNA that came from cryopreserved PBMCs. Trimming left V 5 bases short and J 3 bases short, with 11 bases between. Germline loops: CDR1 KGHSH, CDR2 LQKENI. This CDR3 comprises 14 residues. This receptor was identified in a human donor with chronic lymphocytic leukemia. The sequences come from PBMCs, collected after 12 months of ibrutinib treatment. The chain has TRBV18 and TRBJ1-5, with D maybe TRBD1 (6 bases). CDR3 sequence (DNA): TGTGCCAGCTCAGAAGGGGGAGTCAATCAGCCCCAGCATTTT. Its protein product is CASSEGGVNQPQHF.